Given below is one T cell receptor (beta chain) in context. This entry belongs to a study of blood T cell repertoires in COVID-19. Overall study context: Samples representing acute and convalescent COVID-19 were sourced from the United States, Italy and Spain. T cells, B-cell-depleted T cells, or PBMCs supplied cDNA or gDNA.

The V gene's germline CDR1 is SGHDN and CDR2 FVKESK. The CDR3 loop spans 17 amino acids. Trimming cost V 0 bases and J 3 bases, with 16 bases left between them. Per the original methods: From reference gene primer amplification, estimates of nucleated cell counts were derived. Profiled with immunoSEQ multiplex PCR; TCRdb holds only in-frame clones, not every one. The DNA gave D and trimming, while V, J and clone size come from that table. The sample carries around 72,000 clones, roughly 80% recorded once. The receptor was isolated from a woman aged 55-69 years with acute or convalescent COVID-19. The sequencing sample was made of peripheral blood. The V gene is TRBV14, the J gene TRBJ2-3; D possibly corresponds to TRBD2 (5 bases). The CDR3 DNA is TGTGCCAGCAGCCAAGACCTTCTAGCTCGTGGAACAGATACGCAGTATTTT. Its protein is CASSQDLLARGTDTQYF.